Shown below are 30 T cell receptor beta chains from a single sample sequenced in a study of glioma-infiltrating T cells. Using RNA template, CDR3s of TCR alpha and beta were amplified with iRepertoire arm-PCR. Via MiXCR, TCRdb re-called the multiplex PCR reads, giving one row per CDR3 protein. The sample holds about 130,000 distinct CDR3 sequences, more than 20% seen once. The sample comprised glioma tissue, nonneoplastic brain tissue, or PBMCs (not recorded which). The receptors here all came from a human donor with low-grade glioma or glioblastoma, undergoing nonglioma brain surgery, or in good health (not recorded which).

This clonotype appeared many times. The chain links TRBV2 to TRBJ2-2; 7 nucleotides agree with TRBD2. The CDR3 length is 13 residues. CDR1 and CDR2 (germline): SNHLY, FYNNEI. The trim removed 6 bases at V and 4 bases at J, leaving 2 bases unmatched. The CDR3 nucleotides read TGTGCCAGCAGGGGGGGGTTCACCGGGGAGCTGTTTTTT. Encoded protein: CASRGGFTGELFF.

The table lists this clonotype with many counts. The chain is built from TRBV2 and TRBJ2-1; D unresolved. Trimming pared 4 bases from V and 2 bases from J, leaving 12 bases between. This CDR3 contains 15 residues. In germline, CDR1 is SNHLY, CDR2 FYNNEI. The CDR3 bases are TGTGCCAGCAGTGGTGGCCCGAAGGCCTACAATGAGCAGTTCTTC. Residues: CASSGGPKAYNEQFF.

This clonotype was seen a handful of times. The V gene is TRBV12-3 or TRBV12-4, the J gene TRBJ2-3; the D is unclear. Trimming removed 8 bases from V and 5 bases from J, with 14 bases in between. The CDR3 sequence is 13 residues long. The DNA of the CDR3 is TGTGCCAGCCGGTCTTGGGCGGTAGATACGCAGTATTTT. The encoded protein is CASRSWAVDTQYF.

The DNA of the CDR3 is TGTGCCAGTAGTATAACATTCGGGGACGCCTACAATGAGCAGTTCTTC. Its protein product is CASSITFGDAYNEQFF. The rearrangement joins TRBV19 to TRBJ2-1, with D perhaps being TRBD1 or TRBD2 (5 bases each). The CDR3 is made up of 16 amino acids. V lost 2 bases and J lost 2, with 13 bases in between. Germline CDR1 LNHDA, CDR2 SQIVND (reference sequence).

This clonotype was seen at least ten times. The chain combines TRBV6-6 with TRBJ2-3; unclear D gene. CDR1 MNHNY and CDR2 SVGAGI come from the germline V gene (reference sequence). Trimming left V 0 bases short and J 2 bases short, with 9 bases between. There are 15 residues in the CDR3. CDR3 region: CASSYSSAITDTQYF. The CDR3 bases are TGTGCCAGCAGTTACTCGAGTGCTATCACAGATACGCAGTATTTT.

This clonotype occurred many times. The CDR3 DNA reads TGTGCCAGCAGCTTGGGTCCCAACTACAATGAGCAGTTCTTC. Translated: CASSLGPNYNEQFF. The V gene is TRBV5-4, the J gene TRBJ2-1; D gene uncertain. CDR1 and CDR2 (germline): SGHNT, YYREEE (reference sequence). V lost 0 bases and J 3 bases, leaving 7 bases between the germline ends. This CDR3 comprises 14 residues.

In regard to this clonotype: This could be a read error, since a much larger clone is one nucleotide away. The chain has TRBV12-3 or TRBV12-4 and TRBJ2-7, with D uncertain. There are 12 residues in the CDR3. Deletions cut 5 bases from V and 2 bases from J, with 7 bases between. The CDR3 nucleotides read TGTGCCAGCAGTGTAGAAACCTACGAGCAGTACTTC. Translation gives CASSVETYEQYF.

This clonotype has only a few counts. One end of the junction is discordant with germline, which a read error may explain. The chain carries TRBV14 and TRBJ2-3; 9 bases agree with TRBD2. Germline assignment: CDR1 SGHDN and CDR2 FVKESK. This CDR3 has 16 amino acids. CDR3 residues: CTSSQRFSGSKDTQYF. CDR3 sequence (DNA): TGTACCAGCAGCCAACGGTTTAGCGGGAGCAAAGATACGCAGTATTTT.

This clonotype was counted many times. CDR3 sequence (DNA): TGTGCCAGTAGTTTGACAGGGAGCAATCAGCCCCAGCATTTT. Its translation is CASSLTGSNQPQHF. V is TRBV19 and J is TRBJ1-5, with TRBD1 identical over 7 bases. Trimming removed 5 bases from V and 1 base from J; junction bases left unmatched: 2. CDR3 length: 14 residues. Germline CDR1 reads LNHDA; CDR2 reads SQIVND (reference sequence).

The rearrangement uses TRBV18 and TRBJ2-5; possible D gene TRBD2, 6 bases. From germline, CDR1 is KGHSH and CDR2 LQKENI. V lost 4 bases and J 4 bases, leaving 13 bases between the germline ends. The CDR3 runs 14 residues. The CDR3 bases are TGTGCCAGCTCACGGACTACAGTAGGAGAGACCCAGTACTTC. It specifies CASSRTTVGETQYF.

This clonotype occurred many times. The chain carries TRBV25-1 and TRBJ2-1, with D unresolved. The germline V gene has CDR1 MGHDK and CDR2 SYGVNS. V was pared by 7 bases and J by 2 bases, with 15 bases between. The CDR3 totals 15 residues. The CDR3: CASTHVVGTYNEQFF. DNA for the CDR3: TGTGCCAGCACCCATGTGGTAGGCACCTACAATGAGCAGTTCTTC.

Ten or more counts support this clonotype. The CDR3 nucleotides are TGCGCCAGCAGCCGGAGCGGTACTAGCGAAGATACGCAGTATTTT. The encoded protein is CASSRSGTSEDTQYF. The genes are TRBV4-3 and TRBJ2-3, with 7 nucleotides matching TRBD2. CDR3 length: 15 amino acids. V lost 4 bases to trimming and J lost 5 bases; unmatched junction nucleotides: 9. The germline CDR1 and CDR2 sequences are LGHNA and YSLEER.

This clonotype was counted ten times or more. The rearrangement links TRBV6-1 to TRBJ2-6, with TRBD2 matching 8 bases. V gave up 5 bases and J gave up 0 bases; unmatched junction bases: 15. CDR3 length: 20 residues. The germline gives CDR1 MNHNS, CDR2 SASEGT. The CDR3 DNA reads as TGTGCCAGCAGTTCAGAGGTCGCTAGCGGGCCGAGCTCTGGGGCCAACGTCCTGACTTTC. The encoded protein is CASSSEVASGPSSGANVLTF.

This clonotype was detected many times. The chain carries TRBV4-3 and TRBJ2-3; 12 bases align to TRBD2. Germline CDR1 and CDR2: LGHNA and YSLEER. CDR3 length: 17 amino acids. V trimming: 0 bases; J trimming: 6 bases; junction bases outside the gene matches: 7. CDR3 nucleotides: TGCGCCAGCAGCCAAGAGCTTAGGCTAGCGGGAGGGGATACGCAGTATTTT. It codes for CASSQELRLAGGDTQYF.

Of note for this clonotype: A read error is possible here, since a much larger clone lies one base away. This sequence joins TRBV24-1 and TRBJ2-3, with 8 nucleotides matching TRBD1. Trimming at V came to 5 bases and at J to 2 bases, leaving 8 bases not matched to a gene. The length of the CDR3 is 16 residues. Germline assignment: CDR1 KGHDR and CDR2 SFDVKD. The CDR3 is CATSAGQGGFTDTQYF. The CDR3 bases are TGTGCCACCAGTGCCGGACAGGGAGGATTCACAGATACGCAGTATTTT.

The chain carries TRBV12-3 or TRBV12-4 and TRBJ2-3; 11 bases line up with TRBD2. This CDR3 is built from 15 residues. V lost 5 bases, J lost 3 bases, and 4 bases stayed unmatched. The CDR3 loop reads CASSALAGVTDTQYF. CDR3 bases: TGTGCCAGCAGTGCACTAGCGGGAGTTACAGATACGCAGTATTTT.

This clonotype was seen many times. The chain is built from TRBV19 and TRBJ2-3, with a possible D match to TRBD2 (6 bases). V lost 10 bases and J 0 bases, leaving 17 bases between the germline ends. The CDR3 length is 15 residues. Germline V gene sequence: CDR1 LNHDA, CDR2 SQIVND (reference sequence). The CDR3 nucleotides are TGTGCCACGAAACGAGGAGGGACTAGCACAGATACGCAGTATTTT. Its protein is CATKRGGTSTDTQYF.

This clonotype was detected ten times or more. This rearrangement joins TRBV7-2 to TRBJ2-7, with 12 bases that match TRBD2. This CDR3 region has 16 residues. The germline CDR1 and CDR2 sequences are SGHTA and FQGNSA. V trimming: 3 bases; J trimming: 4 bases; junction bases outside the gene matches: 7. The CDR3 nucleotides read TGTGCCAGCAGCTTCGGACTAGCGGGACAGTGGTACGAGCAGTACTTC. Protein: CASSFGLAGQWYEQYF.

This clonotype came up once. This may arise from a read error, as a much more abundant clone is one base away. CDR3 amino acids: CARCTGVDYEQYF. Here the CDR3 DNA reads TGTGCCAGATGTACAGGGGTAGACTACGAGCAGTACTTC. The chain joins TRBV7-2 to TRBJ2-7, with TRBD1 identical over 7 bases. The CDR3 covers 13 residues. CDR1 is SGHTA and CDR2 is FQGNSA in the germline V gene. V was clipped by 9 bases and J by 3 bases; unmatched bases: 8.

This clonotype has ten or more counts. The J gene is TRBJ1-1, the V gene TRBV5-1; no reliable D call. Trimming removed 0 bases at V and 8 bases at J, with 14 bases between. This CDR3 spans 14 amino acids. CDR1 is SGHRS and CDR2 is YFSETQ in the germline V gene. The chain's CDR3 is CASSLDKVGEEAFF. For the CDR3, the DNA is TGCGCCAGCAGCTTGGATAAAGTGGGTGAAGAAGCTTTCTTT.

With regard to this clonotype: A read error is possible here, since a much larger clone lies one base away. V gene TRBV10-3 combines with J gene TRBJ2-7, with unresolved D. Germline V gene sequence: CDR1 ENHRY, CDR2 SYGVKD. The length of the CDR3 is 11 residues. DNA for the CDR3: TGTGTCATCAGTGAGTACGACGAGCAGTACTTC. The encoded protein is CVISEYDEQYF.

This clonotype was seen at least ten times. The gene calls are TRBV20-1 and TRBJ1-6, with unresolved D. The germline V gene encodes CDR1 DFQATT and CDR2 SNEGSKA (reference sequence). The CDR3 is made up of 15 amino acids. V was shortened by 3 bases and J by 7 bases, with 16 bases between the two germline ends. The CDR3 reads CSARKGRTLNSPLHF. As DNA, the CDR3 is TGCAGTGCTAGGAAAGGACGTACACTGAATTCACCCCTCCACTTT.

The V call is TRBV7-9, the J call TRBJ1-2, with TRBD1 as a possible D gene (5 bases). CDR1 SEHNR and CDR2 FQNEAQ come from the germline V gene (reference sequence). The CDR3 runs to 15 residues. V lost 3 bases, J lost 2 bases, and 13 bases lay in between. CDR3 in DNA: TGTGCCAGCAGCTTCAGGGATCGGGCCAACTATGGCTACACCTTC. Protein: CASSFRDRANYGYTF.

Concerning this clonotype: One junction end disagrees with the germline gene, perhaps due to a read error. This sequence joins TRBV6-5 and TRBJ2-3; possibly TRBD1 for D (5 bases). The end of the DNA aligns better with TRBJ1-5, so the J call may be wrong. CDR1 is MNHEY and CDR2 is SVGAGI in the germline V gene. The CDR3 runs to 17 residues. CDR3 in amino acids: CAGSYSRTPGRGDTQHF. CDR3 nucleotides: TGTGCCGGCAGTTACTCCAGGACACCGGGTCGCGGAGATACGCAGCATTTT.

Turning to this clonotype: A read error is possible here, since a much larger clone lies one base away. The chain carries TRBV28 and TRBJ2-3; D remains ambiguous. The CDR3 loop spans 16 amino acids. In germline, CDR1 is MDHEN, CDR2 SYDVKM. CDR3 nucleotide sequence: TGTGCCAGCAGTCAAACCCGTTATTTTAGCACAGATACGCGGTATTTT. Translating it yields CASSQTRYFSTDTRYF.

A word on this clonotype: This sequence may be a read error, since a much larger clone differs from it by one base. DNA of the CDR3: TGTGCCAGCGAGGACTTGGGAGAGGCCTACAATGAGCAGTTCTTC. This gives the protein CASEDLGEAYNEQFF. The gene calls are TRBV2 and TRBJ2-1; TRBD2 might be the D (5 bases). CDR3 length: 15 amino acids. The ends were cut back, 8 bases at V and 2 bases at J, with 16 bases in the middle. The V gene's germline CDR1 is SNHLY and CDR2 FYNNEI.

This clonotype came up a few times. A much larger clonotype is one base distant, so this may be a read error. The V gene is TRBV7-2, the J gene TRBJ2-7; tentatively, D is TRBD2 (6 bases). The CDR3 runs 15 residues. Germline CDR1 SGHTA, CDR2 FQGNSA. CDR3 region: CASRLADGHSYEQYF. DNA for the CDR3: TGTGCCAGCCGCTTAGCGGACGGTCACTCCTACGAGCAGTACTTC.

At least ten counts were recorded for this clonotype. V gene TRBV25-1 combines with J gene TRBJ2-7, with TRBD1 matching over 7 bases. The germline CDR1 and CDR2 sequences are MGHDK and SYGVNS. V gave up 9 bases and J gave up 2 bases; unmatched junction bases: 7. The CDR3 runs to 13 residues. The CDR3 loop is CASSGTVTYEQYF. The CDR3 DNA is TGTGCCAGTTCCGGGACAGTAACCTACGAGCAGTACTTC.

CDR3 sequence reads: CASREPWPAQETQYF. CDR3 DNA: TGTGCCAGCAGAGAACCCTGGCCAGCACAAGAGACCCAGTACTTC. This chain connects TRBV12-3 or TRBV12-4 to TRBJ2-5, with D uncertain. This CDR3 comprises 15 residues. V gave up 6 bases and J gave up 2 bases, with 16 bases separating them.

The chain uses TRBV12-3 or TRBV12-4 and TRBJ2-7; no clear D gene. Trimming pared 5 bases from V and 5 bases from J, leaving 16 bases between. CDR3 length equals 14 residues. The CDR3 nucleotides read TGTGCCAGCAGTGTCCAACTAAGGTTGGACGAGCAGTACTTC. It codes for CASSVQLRLDEQYF.